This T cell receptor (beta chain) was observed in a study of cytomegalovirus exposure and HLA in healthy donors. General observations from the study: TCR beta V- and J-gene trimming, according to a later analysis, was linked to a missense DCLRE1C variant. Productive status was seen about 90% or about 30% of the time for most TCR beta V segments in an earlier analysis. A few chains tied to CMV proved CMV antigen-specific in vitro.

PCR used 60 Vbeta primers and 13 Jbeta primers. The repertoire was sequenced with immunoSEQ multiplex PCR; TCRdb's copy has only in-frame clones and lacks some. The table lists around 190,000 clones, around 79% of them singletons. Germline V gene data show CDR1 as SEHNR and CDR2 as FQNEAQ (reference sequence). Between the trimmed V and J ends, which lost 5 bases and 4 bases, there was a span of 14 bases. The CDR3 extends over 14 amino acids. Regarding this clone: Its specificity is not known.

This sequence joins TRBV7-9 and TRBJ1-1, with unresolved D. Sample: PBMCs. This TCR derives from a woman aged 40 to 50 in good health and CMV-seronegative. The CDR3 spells CASSRSETGTEAFF. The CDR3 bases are TGTGCCAGCAGCCGGTCTGAAACTGGCACTGAAGCTTTCTTT.